These 12 T cell receptor beta chains came from one sample sequenced in a study of technical replicates of blood from a few donors. The table came from immunoSEQ multiplex PCR; TCRdb's copy has only in-frame clones and leaves some out. The repertoire holds 95,000 or so clones, about 95% seen once, with about 0.3% in the top ten. The source material was T cells isolated from PBMCs. Receptors were obtained from a human donor in good health.

The CDR3 DNA follows: TGTGCCAGCAGCTTAGGGGGGGGGTTCGTGGACGAGCAGTACTTC. Translated: CASSLGGGFVDEQYF. This chain links TRBV11-2 with TRBJ2-7; TRBD2 matches at 7 bases. CDR1 is SGHAT, CDR2 FQNNGV, per germline. The ends lost 1 base at V and 5 bases at J; junction bases unmatched: 8. This CDR3 spans 15 amino acids.

The chain employs TRBV27 and TRBJ1-1; D unclear. Deletions cut 6 bases from V and 11 bases from J, with 19 bases between. Germline lookup yields CDR1 MNHEY and CDR2 SMNVEV (reference sequence). The CDR3 runs 13 residues. The CDR3 nucleotides read TGTGCCAGCAGCCCATGGGCCGGTATGTTTGCTTTCTTT. Translated: CASSPWAGMFAFF.

The chain recombines TRBV4-3 with TRBJ2-2; tentatively, D is TRBD2 (5 bases). V lost 2 bases and J lost 6, with 19 bases in between. Per the germline V gene, CDR1 is LGHNA and CDR2 is YSLEER. CDR3 size: 17 residues. The CDR3: CASSQQLVPGESGELFF. CDR3 in DNA: TGCGCCAGCAGCCAACAACTAGTCCCAGGCGAGTCCGGGGAGCTGTTTTTT.

This chain uses TRBV5-8 with TRBJ2-6, with 8 bases fitting TRBD2. Germline V lookup: CDR1 SGHTS, CDR2 YDEGEE. The CDR3 loop spans 16 amino acids. CDR3 sequence: CATGGGASSGANVLTF. CDR3 bases: TGTGCAACCGGGGGGGGCGCCTCCTCTGGGGCCAACGTCCTGACTTTC.

The rearrangement links TRBV19 to TRBJ2-3; TRBD2 aligns across 7 bases. The CDR3 length is 16 residues. Germline assignment: CDR1 LNHDA and CDR2 SQIVND (reference sequence). Losses at the gene ends were 5 bases for V and 0 bases for J; bases not matched to a gene: 8. CDR3 residues: CASSWREGISTDTQYF. As DNA, the CDR3 is TGTGCCAGTAGTTGGAGGGAGGGAATTAGCACAGATACGCAGTATTTT.

This chain links TRBV19 with TRBJ2-7; the match to TRBD1 covers 8 bases. The V and J ends lost 5 bases and 1 base, in that order; junction bases with no gene match: 7. Germline CDR1 is LNHDA and CDR2 is SQIVND (reference sequence). This CDR3 spans 15 amino acids. CDR3 amino acids: CASSARDRRSYEQYF. In DNA, the CDR3 is TGTGCCAGTAGTGCCCGGGACAGGAGGTCCTACGAGCAGTACTTC.

This sequence joins TRBV13 and TRBJ2-7; 12 nucleotides agree with TRBD2. The V and J ends lost 1 base and 5 bases, in that order; junction bases with no gene match: 6. CDR1 and CDR2 from the germline V gene are PRHDT and FYEKMQ (reference sequence). CDR3 length equals 16 residues. DNA for the CDR3: TGTGCCAGCAGCTTAGTACCCGGGACTAGCGGGCACGAGCAGTACTTC. The encoded protein is CASSLVPGTSGHEQYF.

The chain uses TRBV5-8 and TRBJ1-2; maybe TRBD1 (6 bases). CDR1 and CDR2 (germline): SGHTS, YDEGEE. CDR3 size: 13 residues. Deletions cut 0 bases from V and 14 bases from J, with 17 bases between. The CDR3 nucleotides are TGTGCCAGCAGCTTGGACAGGGAGAGGTTCGGGACCTTC. Translation: CASSLDRERFGTF.

The J gene is TRBJ2-1, the V gene TRBV21-1; TRBD2 reflects the table's D call only, with no check against the DNA. TRBV21-1 is shown as a pseudogene. The CDR3 spans 18 residues. The CDR3 DNA follows: TGTGCCAGCAGCCCAATTGAGCCTTGGGACTGCACATACAATGAGCAGTTCTTC. It encodes CASSPIEPWDCTYNEQFF.

This clone has a single count. Written as DNA, the CDR3 is TGTGCCAGCAGCGCCACAGGGCCTTCAGGCACAGATACGCAGTATTTT. It encodes CASSATGPSGTDTQYF. This rearrangement joins TRBV7-9 to TRBJ2-3; D is possibly TRBD1 (6 bases). V dropped 5 bases and J dropped 1 base, with 16 bases sitting between them. Germline CDR1 reads SEHNR; CDR2 reads FQNEAQ (reference sequence). The CDR3 runs to 16 residues.

Here the CDR3 reads CASSMGTSGSNYYNEQFF. The CDR3 DNA is TGTGCCAGTAGTATGGGGACTAGCGGCTCAAACTACTACAATGAGCAGTTCTTC. The V and J genes are TRBV19 and TRBJ2-1; 11 bases match TRBD2. CDR3 length: 18 residues. The germline V gene encodes CDR1 LNHDA and CDR2 SQIVND (reference sequence). V shed 3 bases and J 3 bases; nucleotides not matched to a gene: 10.

This chain links TRBV7-9 with TRBJ2-7; D is undetermined. This CDR3 is built from 14 residues. V was cut by 1 base and J by 3 bases, with 10 bases left in between. Germline V gene data show CDR1 as SEHNR and CDR2 as FQNEAQ (reference sequence). The CDR3 reads CASSLGGGYYEQYF. CDR3 bases: TGTGCCAGCAGCTTAGGAGGCGGATACTACGAGCAGTACTTC.